The 15 T cell receptor beta chains given below trace back to one sample, sequenced in a study of T cell repertoires in cytomegalovirus infection. TCRdb called the reads again in MiXCR, with one record for every CDR3 protein. The sample has roughly 230,000 distinct CDR3 sequences, about 18% seen once. The sample taken for sequencing was CD8+ T cells from PBMCs. Receptor source: a human donor in good health (CMV status not recorded). Some clones in this sample may be carry-over from other donors' samples.

In its sample, this clonotype was seen a few times. V usage is TRBV7-9 and J usage is TRBJ1-4; D uncertain. Germline assignment: CDR1 SEHNR and CDR2 FQNEAQ (reference sequence). This CDR3 region has 17 residues. Trimming shortened V by 4 bases and J by 0 bases, and 15 bases separated the two germline ends. The CDR3 DNA reads as TGTGCCAGCAGCTCTACGCAAGTCCCTGCAACTAATGAAAAACTGTTTTTT. Its protein is CASSSTQVPATNEKLFF.

The rearrangement links TRBV15 to TRBJ2-7; D is perhaps TRBD1 (5 bases). CDR3 length: 13 amino acids. In germline, CDR1 is LNHNV, CDR2 YYDKDF (reference sequence). The V gene lost 5 bases and the J gene lost 2 bases, with 10 bases spanning the gap. The CDR3 sequence is CATSLDSTYEQYF. The DNA of the CDR3 is TGTGCCACCAGCCTCGACAGCACCTACGAGCAGTACTTC.

This clonotype came up many times. J is TRBJ2-7 and V is TRBV28; the D is unclear. The CDR3 length is 13 residues. With 2 bases removed from V and 5 bases from J, the gap between germline ends came to 10 bases. Germline CDR1 MDHEN, CDR2 SYDVKM. Written as DNA, the CDR3 is TGTGCCAGCAGTTTACTGCAAGTAGACGAGCAGTACTTC. Its translation is CASSLLQVDEQYF.

This clonotype was seen ten or more times. The chain joins TRBV4-1 to TRBJ2-5, with 9 bases aligning to TRBD2. J lost 9 bases, V lost 0 bases, and 8 bases had no gene match. The length of the CDR3 is 15 residues. Germline V gene sequence: CDR1 MGHRA, CDR2 YSYEKL. Written as DNA, the CDR3 is TGCGCCAGCAGCCAAGATCCCCTAGCGGGGCGGGCCCAGTACTTC. Encoded protein: CASSQDPLAGRAQYF.

This clonotype was detected many times. The chain has TRBV7-9 and TRBJ1-1, with D possibly matching TRBD1 (5 bases). The CDR3 consists of 11 residues. Trimming pared 10 bases from V and 4 bases from J, leaving 10 bases between. CDR1 and CDR2 (germline): SEHNR, FQNEAQ (reference sequence). CDR3: CAMGRGTEAFF. The CDR3 coding sequence is TGTGCCATGGGACGAGGCACTGAAGCTTTCTTT.

The chain carries TRBV28 and TRBJ1-1; D possibly corresponds to TRBD1 (6 bases). The CDR3 length is 13 residues. Germline V lookup: CDR1 MDHEN, CDR2 SYDVKM. The CDR3: CGGAQSRDTEAFF. In DNA, the CDR3 is TGTGGGGGGGCTCAATCTAGGGACACTGAAGCTTTCTTT.

This clonotype was seen a handful of times. The rearrangement joins TRBV19 to TRBJ2-7; 8 bases line up with TRBD1. The V and J ends lost 10 bases and 0 bases, in that order; junction bases with no gene match: 8. This CDR3 is built from 14 residues. Per the germline V gene, CDR1 is LNHDA and CDR2 is SQIVND (reference sequence). The chain's CDR3 is CATGTGASSYEQYF. CDR3 DNA sequence: TGTGCCACCGGGACAGGCGCAAGCTCCTACGAGCAGTACTTC.

Ten or more counts support this clonotype. The chain recombines TRBV7-9 with TRBJ1-4; tentatively, D is TRBD1 (5 bases). Trimming shortened V by 5 bases and J by 4 bases, and 8 bases separated the two germline ends. The CDR3 has 13 residues. Germline V CDR1 and CDR2: SEHNR, FQNEAQ (reference sequence). CDR3 in DNA: TGTGCCAGCAGCCCGGGGGGTAATGAAAAACTGTTTTTT. Translated: CASSPGGNEKLFF.

Many counts were recorded for this clonotype. The V and J genes are TRBV7-6 and TRBJ1-1; the D gene is possibly TRBD1 (6 bases). The CDR3 covers 15 residues. CDR1 is SGHVS, CDR2 FNYEAQ, per germline. V was clipped by 5 bases and J by 8 bases, with 21 bases between them. The CDR3 is CASSPGSTGFIEAFF. The CDR3 DNA is TGTGCCAGCAGCCCAGGATCCACAGGGTTCATAGAAGCTTTCTTT.

This CDR3 is CASRSTSGGYSLEQYF. The CDR3, as DNA: TGTGCCAGCAGGTCCACTAGCGGGGGCTATTCGCTCGAGCAGTACTTC. This chain joins TRBV7-9 and TRBJ2-7, with 11 bases aligning to TRBD2. Germline loops: CDR1 SEHNR, CDR2 FQNEAQ (reference sequence). The length of the CDR3 is 16 residues. V gave up 6 bases and J gave up 6 bases; unmatched junction bases: 13.

This chain connects TRBV2 to TRBJ2-1, with D unclear. From germline, CDR1 is SNHLY and CDR2 FYNNEI. V lost 6 bases, J lost 0 bases, and 15 bases lay in between. The CDR3 loop spans 16 amino acids. CDR3 protein: CASRYRAGSSYNEQFF. The CDR3 nucleotides read TGTGCCAGCAGGTACCGTGCTGGTAGCTCCTACAATGAGCAGTTCTTC.

This rearrangement joins TRBV7-9 to TRBJ1-2; tentative D call: TRBD1 (5 bases). The CDR3 sequence is 16 residues long. The V end was cut by 4 bases, the J end by 5 bases, with 20 bases between. From germline, CDR1 is SEHNR and CDR2 FQNEAQ (reference sequence). CDR3 residues: CASSSVKGPPPYGYTF. CDR3 in DNA: TGTGCCAGCAGCTCCGTAAAGGGGCCCCCCCCATATGGCTACACCTTC.

This chain joins TRBV6-5 and TRBJ2-7; a weak D match, TRBD1 (7 bases). V lost 0 bases and J 5 bases, leaving 14 bases between the germline ends. Per the germline V gene, CDR1 is MNHEY and CDR2 is SVGAGI. The CDR3 sequence is 15 residues long. CDR3 nucleotide sequence: TGTGCCAGCAGTTACTCCGCAGGGGGGACCCACGAGCAGTACTTC. This codes for CASSYSAGGTHEQYF.

The rearrangement uses TRBV19 and TRBJ2-7, with D perhaps TRBD1 or TRBD2 (5 bases each). Germline-derived CDR1 and CDR2 are LNHDA and SQIVND (reference sequence). V was cut by 3 bases and J by 3 bases, with 15 bases left in between. The CDR3 loop spans 15 amino acids. The CDR3 bases are TGTGCCAGTAGTATGGAGGTTGGGGGAGACTACGAGCAGTACTTC. Translated, it gives CASSMEVGGDYEQYF. Supplemented by reference TRBV19 and TRBJ2-7, the full variable domain reads DGGITQSPKYLFRKEGQNVTLSCEQNLNHDAMYWYRQDPGQGLRLIYYSQIVNDFQKGDIAEGYSVSREKKESFPLTVTSAQKNPTAFYLCASSMEVGGDYEQYFGPGTRLTVT.

This clonotype has ten or more counts. The chain joins TRBV7-2 to TRBJ1-6, with D uncertain. V lost 4 bases to trimming and J lost 2 bases, with 9 bases between them. Germline V gene data show CDR1 as SGHTA and CDR2 as FQGNSA. CDR3 length: 15 amino acids. Written as DNA, the CDR3 is TGTGCCAGCAGCTCTATTAGCCCCTATAATTCACCCCTCCACTTT. Amino acids: CASSSISPYNSPLHF.